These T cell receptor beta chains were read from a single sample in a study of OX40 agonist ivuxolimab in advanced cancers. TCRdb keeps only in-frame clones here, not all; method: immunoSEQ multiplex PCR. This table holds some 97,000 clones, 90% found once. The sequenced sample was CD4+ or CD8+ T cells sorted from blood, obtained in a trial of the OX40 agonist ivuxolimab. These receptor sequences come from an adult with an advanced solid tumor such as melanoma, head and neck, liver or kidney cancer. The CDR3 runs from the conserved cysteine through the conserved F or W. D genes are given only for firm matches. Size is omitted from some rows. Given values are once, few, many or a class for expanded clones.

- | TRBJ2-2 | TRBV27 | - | TGTGCCAGCAGTTCCGGCAGGGGAGGCACCGGGGAGCTGTTTTTT | CASSSGRGGTGELFF
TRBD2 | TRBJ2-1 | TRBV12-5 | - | TGTGCTAGTGGTTTGCTGCCTGACGGGACTAGCACGTACAATGAGCAGTTCTTC | CASGLLPDGTSTYNEQFF
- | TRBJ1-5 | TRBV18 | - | TGTGCCAGCTCACCACCACGCTCCGGGGTACGCAATCAGCCCCAGCATTTT | CASSPPRSGVRNQPQHF
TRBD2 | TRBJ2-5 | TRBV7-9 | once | TGTGCCAGCACTCCCTCGGCGAGCGGGAGCAGGGAGACCCAGTACTTC | CASTPSASGSRETQYF
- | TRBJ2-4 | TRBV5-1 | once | TGCGCCAGCAGGCCCGGGTCTGGGGACATTCAGTACTTC | CASRPGSGDIQYF
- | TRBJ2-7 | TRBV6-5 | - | TGTGCCAGCACGGCGGCCGGCTCCTACGAGCAGTACTTC | CASTAAGSYEQYF
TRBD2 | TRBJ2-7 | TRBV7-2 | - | TGTGCCAGCAGCTTAGGTACTCAGACTAGCGGTGGGGAGCAGTACTTC | CASSLGTQTSGGEQYF
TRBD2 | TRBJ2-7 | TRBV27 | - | TGTGCCAGCATGGAGGGCGGGAGGGCCTTGAACGAGCAGTACTTC | CASMEGGRALNEQYF
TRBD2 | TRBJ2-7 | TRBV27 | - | TGTGCCAGCACCGGAATAGGGACTAGCGGGAGGAGCTCCTACGAGCAGTACTTC | CASTGIGTSGRSSYEQYF
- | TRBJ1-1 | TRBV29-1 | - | TGCAGCGTTGCTCGGGACCGAGGGACTGAAGCTTTCTTT | CSVARDRGTEAFF
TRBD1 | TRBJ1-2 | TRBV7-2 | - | TGTGCCAGCGTGTCCGGGGACAGCGCTAACTATGGCTACACCTTC | CASVSGDSANYGYTF
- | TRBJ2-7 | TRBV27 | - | TGTGCCAGCAGTGCGGTAGCACTCACCTACGAGCAGTACTTC | CASSAVALTYEQYF
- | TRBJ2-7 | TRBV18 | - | TGTGCCAGCTCACCGGACAGCTACGAGCAGTACTTC | CASSPDSYEQYF
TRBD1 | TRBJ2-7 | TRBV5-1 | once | TGCGCCAGCAGCCCCGACAGGGCCCTTTCCTACGAGCAGTACTTC | CASSPDRALSYEQYF
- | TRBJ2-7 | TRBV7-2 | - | TGTGCCAGCAGCTCCGGTGGGGGGATTTACGAGCGGTACTTC | CASSSGGGIYERYF
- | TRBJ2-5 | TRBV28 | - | TGTGCCAGCAGTTTAGGCATCTTGGAGACCCAGTACTTC | CASSLGILETQYF
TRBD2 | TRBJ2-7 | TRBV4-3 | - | TGCGCCAGCAGCCAAGCCCCACTAGCGGGAGGGCCCTACGAGCAGTACTTC | CASSQAPLAGGPYEQYF
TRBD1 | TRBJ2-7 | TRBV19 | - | TGTGCCAGTAGTATAATGACAGGGGACGGCTACGAGCAGTACTTC | CASSIMTGDGYEQYF
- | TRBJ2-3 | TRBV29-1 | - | TGCAGCGTTGCCGTTCAGCTTGGTGGAGTGACAGATACGCAGTATTTT | CSVAVQLGGVTDTQYF
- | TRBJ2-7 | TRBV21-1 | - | TGTGCCAGCAGCATAACCTTAGCGGCACCGCCCTACGAGCAGTACTTC | CASSITLAAPPYEQYF
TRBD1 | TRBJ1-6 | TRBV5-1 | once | TGCGCCAGCAGCCTGGACAGGACGGGAAATTCACCCCTCCACTTT | CASSLDRTGNSPLHF
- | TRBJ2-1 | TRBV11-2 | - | TGTGCCAGCAGCTTATCAGGGGTGGGCAATGAGCAGTTCTTC | CASSLSGVGNEQFF
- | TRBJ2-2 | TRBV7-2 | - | TGTGCCAGCAGCTTAGGACACGAGACCGGGGAGCTGTTTTTT | CASSLGHETGELFF
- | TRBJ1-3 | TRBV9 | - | TGTGCCAGCAGCGTAGGATTGCCCACCCCGTTCTCTGGAAACACCATATATTTT | CASSVGLPTPFSGNTIYF
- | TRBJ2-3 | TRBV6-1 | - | TGTGCCAGCAGTCCGGAGGGCCTGGGCACAGATACGCAGTATTTT | CASSPEGLGTDTQYF
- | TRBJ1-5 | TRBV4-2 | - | TGTGCCAGCAGCCAAGATCCGGGAAATAGCAATCAGCCCCAGCATTTT | CASSQDPGNSNQPQHF
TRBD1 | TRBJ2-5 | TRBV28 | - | TGTGCCAGCAGTTTTGGCGACAGGGTCGAGACCCAGTACTTC | CASSFGDRVETQYF
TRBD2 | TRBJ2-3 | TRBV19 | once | TGTGCCAGTAGTCCCGGGAGGGGAAACGTGGGCACAGATACGCAGTATTTT | CASSPGRGNVGTDTQYF
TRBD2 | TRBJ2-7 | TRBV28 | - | TGTGCCAGCAGCCGACGACTAGCGGGTAACTACGAGCAGTACTTC | CASSRRLAGNYEQYF
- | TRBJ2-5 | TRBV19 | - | TGTGCCAGTATCCCGGAGGGGGAAGAGACCCAGTACTTC | CASIPEGEETQYF
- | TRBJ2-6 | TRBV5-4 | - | TGTGCCAGCAGCTCAAGGGCCTCTGGGGCCAACGTCCTGACTTTC | CASSSRASGANVLTF
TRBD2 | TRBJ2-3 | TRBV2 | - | TGTGCCAGCAGGAGGGGGGTAGCGGGACCCACAGATACGCAGTATTTT | CASRRGVAGPTDTQYF
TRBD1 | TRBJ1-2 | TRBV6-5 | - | TGTGCCAGCAGTGCCCGGGACAGCCTATATGGCTACACCTTC | CASSARDSLYGYTF